Listed below are T cell receptor beta chains from one sample, sequenced in a study of tumor and adjacent non-tumor tissue in lung cancer. TCRdb passed the multiplex PCR reads through MiXCR, listing each CDR3 protein once. The table records some 80,000 distinct CDR3 sequences, approximately 80% of them present only once. Sequenced sample: distant non-tumor lung tissue. These receptors originate from a man between 60 and 75 years old with non-small cell lung cancer. Both conserved end residues are part of each CDR3. The D gene is left open where the match is weak. Only part of the rows carry a size: once, few, many, or a class if the clone is expanded.

size	V	D	J	DNA	CDR3
once	TRBV11-3	TRBD2	TRBJ2-1	TGTGCCAACAGCTTAGGGGGGACTAGCATCCGCAATGAGCAGTTCTTC	CANSLGGTSIRNEQFF
NA	TRBV20-1	NA	TRBJ2-2	TGCAGTGCTAGATCCTCCGAGAACACCGGGGAGTTGTTTTTT	CSARSSENTGELFF
once	TRBV11-2	NA	TRBJ1-1	TGTGCCAGCAACTTAGTGAGGAGGGTCACTGAAGCTTTCTTT	CASNLVRRVTEAFF
many	TRBV13	TRBD2	TRBJ2-1	TGTGCCAGCAGCTTAGGAGCGGGGGAATCCTACAATGAGCAGTTCTTC	CASSLGAGESYNEQFF
NA	TRBV20-1	NA	TRBJ1-5	TGCAGTGCTAGAGAGAAGAAAGGGACGAACAGTCAGCGCCAGCATTTT	CSAREKKGTNSQRQHF
NA	TRBV10-1	NA	TRBJ2-3	TGCGCCAGCAGTCATCGACCCACAGATACGCAGTATTTT	CASSHRPTDTQYF
NA	TRBV12-3/TRBV12-4	TRBD2	TRBJ2-5	TGTGCCAGCAGCCTAGGACTAGCGGGGAAGGATACCCAGTACTTT	CASSLGLAGKDTQYF
NA	TRBV6-2/TRBV6-3	NA	TRBJ2-1	TGTGTCAGCATCGACCGGACAGCCCGCAATAAGCAGTTCTTC	CVSIDRTARNKQFF
NA	TRBV6-5	NA	TRBJ2-6	TGTGCCAGCGGCCTATCGGGAACCAGCTCTGGGGCCAACGTCCTGACTTTC	CASGLSGTSSGANVLTF
once	TRBV29-1	TRBD1	TRBJ2-1	TGCAGCGTTCAAACCCGGACAGGGGGTAAAGAAGGCGAGCAGTTCTTC	CSVQTRTGGKEGEQFF
NA	TRBV11-2	NA	TRBJ2-5	TGTGCCATCAGCTCTGGAGAGGTCCAAGATACCCAGCACTTC	CAISSGEVQDTQHF
NA	TRBV20-1	NA	TRBJ2-3	TGCAGTGCTGAGCCGCGGGACACAAACACAGATACGCAGTATTTT	CSAEPRDTNTDTQYF
NA	TRBV20-1	NA	TRBJ2-4	TGCAGTGCTAGAGCCGTCGACCAGCCCCTACATGTGGCCAAAAACATTCAGTACTTC	CSARAVDQPLHVAKNIQYF
once	TRBV20-1	TRBD1	TRBJ2-5	TGCAGTGTTAGAGGGACAGGGGGCTCGCTAGAGACCCATTACTTC	CSVRGTGGSLETHYF
NA	TRBV20-1	NA	TRBJ1-4	TGTTGTGCTCCAGGGGCGAGAGAGCTGGTTTTT	CCAPGARELVF
NA	TRBV5-4	NA	TRBJ2-5	TGTGCTAGCAGGGTTGGCCTGTATCAAGAGACCCAGTACTTC	CASRVGLYQETQYF
NA	TRBV4-3	NA	TRBJ2-6	TGTGCCACCTGCCAAGAGGCGGTGTCTGGGGCCAACGTCCTGACTTTC	CATCQEAVSGANVLTF
NA	TRBV5-1	NA	TRBJ2-2	TGCGCCAGCAGCTCAGGGAACCCGACTACCGGTGAGCTGTTTTTT	CASSSGNPTTGELFF
NA	TRBV12-3/TRBV12-4	NA	TRBJ2-7	TGTGCCAGCACTGCCGGCTGGCTGGAGCAGTACTTC	CASTAGWLEQYF
NA	TRBV11-1	NA	TRBJ2-5	TGTGCCAGCAGCTTTACAGCATGTGGAGAGACCCAGTACTTC	CASSFTACGETQYF
few	TRBV6-5	NA	TRBJ1-5	TGTGCTAACAGTTACCTACAGGGAAGCAATCAGCCCCAACATTTT	CANSYLQGSNQPQHF
once	TRBV6-1	NA	TRBJ1-5	TGTGCCAGTAGTGAACGACCCAATCAGCCCAAGCATTTT	CASSERPNQPKHF
NA	TRBV6-5	NA	TRBJ2-1	TGTGCCAGTAGTTACTCGTACGGGCCGAGCTCCTACAATGGGCAGTTCTTC	CASSYSYGPSSYNGQFF
once	TRBV6-5	TRBD2	TRBJ2-6	TGTACCAGCAGCCTAGCGGGAGCCAGCTCTGGGACCAACGTTCTGACTTTC	CTSSLAGASSGTNVLTF
NA	TRBV6-1	NA	TRBJ2-5	TGTGCCAGCAGTGAACTAGGAGGGGGGCCCGAGACCCAGTACTTC	CASSELGGGPETQYF
NA	TRBV29-1	NA	TRBJ1-1	TGCAGCGGTGTCAGGGCCGTGAACACTGAAGGTTTCTTT	CSGVRAVNTEGFF
NA	TRBV6-5	TRBD1	TRBJ1-5	TGTGCCAGCAGTTACGGTGGACAGGGTAGTCTGGCCCGGCATTTT	CASSYGGQGSLARHF
once	TRBV12-3/TRBV12-4	NA	TRBJ1-1	TGTGCCAGCAGTTTGATAGGATTAGGGATGAACACTGAAGCCTTCTTT	CASSLIGLGMNTEAFF